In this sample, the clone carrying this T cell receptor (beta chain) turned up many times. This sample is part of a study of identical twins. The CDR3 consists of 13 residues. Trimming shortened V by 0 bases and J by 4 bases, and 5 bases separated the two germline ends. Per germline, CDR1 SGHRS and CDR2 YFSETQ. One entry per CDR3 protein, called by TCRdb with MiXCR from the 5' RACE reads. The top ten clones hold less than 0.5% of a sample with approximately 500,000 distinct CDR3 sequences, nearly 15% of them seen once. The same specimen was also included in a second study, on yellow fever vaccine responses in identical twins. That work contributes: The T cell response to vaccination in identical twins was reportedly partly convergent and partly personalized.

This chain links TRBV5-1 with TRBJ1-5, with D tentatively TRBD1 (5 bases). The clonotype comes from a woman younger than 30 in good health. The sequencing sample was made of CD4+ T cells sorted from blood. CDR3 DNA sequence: TGCGCCAGCAGCTTGGCAGGGAATCAGCCCCAGCATTTT. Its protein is CASSLAGNQPQHF.